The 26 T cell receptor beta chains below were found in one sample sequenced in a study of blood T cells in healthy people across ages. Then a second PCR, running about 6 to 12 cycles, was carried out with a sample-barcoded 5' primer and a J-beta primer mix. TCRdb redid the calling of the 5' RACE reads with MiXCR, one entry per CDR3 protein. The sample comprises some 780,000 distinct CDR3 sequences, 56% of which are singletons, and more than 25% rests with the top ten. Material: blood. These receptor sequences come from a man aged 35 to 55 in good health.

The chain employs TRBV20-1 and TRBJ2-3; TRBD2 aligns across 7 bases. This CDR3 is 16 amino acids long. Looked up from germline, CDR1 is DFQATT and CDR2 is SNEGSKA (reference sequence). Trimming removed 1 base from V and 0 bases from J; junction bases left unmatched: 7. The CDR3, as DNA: TGCAGTGCTAGAGGAGTGATAGCGGGTAGCACAGATACGCAGTATTTT. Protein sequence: CSARGVIAGSTDTQYF.

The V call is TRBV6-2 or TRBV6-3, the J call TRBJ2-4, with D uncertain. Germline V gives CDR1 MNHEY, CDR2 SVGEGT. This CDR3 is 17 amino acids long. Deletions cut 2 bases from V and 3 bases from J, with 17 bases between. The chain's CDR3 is CASSYDRVDSVKNIQYF. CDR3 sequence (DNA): TGTGCCAGCAGTTACGACCGCGTGGATTCCGTCAAAAACATTCAGTACTTC.

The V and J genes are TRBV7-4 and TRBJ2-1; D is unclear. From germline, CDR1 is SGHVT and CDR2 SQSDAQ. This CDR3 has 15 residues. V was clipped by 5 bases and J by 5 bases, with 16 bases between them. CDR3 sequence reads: CASSRGALDNNEQFF. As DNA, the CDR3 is TGTGCCAGCAGCCGTGGAGCGTTGGATAACAATGAGCAGTTCTTC.

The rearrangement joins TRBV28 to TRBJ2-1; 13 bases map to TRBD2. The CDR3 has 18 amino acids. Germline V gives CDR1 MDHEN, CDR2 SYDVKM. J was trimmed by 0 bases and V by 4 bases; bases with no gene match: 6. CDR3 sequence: CASSSSTSGRYSYNEQFF. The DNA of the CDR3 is TGTGCCAGCAGTTCCTCGACTAGCGGGAGGTACTCCTACAATGAGCAGTTCTTC.

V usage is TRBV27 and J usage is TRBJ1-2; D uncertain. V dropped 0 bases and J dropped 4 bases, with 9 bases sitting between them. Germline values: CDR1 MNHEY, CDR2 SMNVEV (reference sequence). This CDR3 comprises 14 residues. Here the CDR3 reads CASSLSVASYGYTF. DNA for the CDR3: TGTGCCAGCAGTTTATCGGTAGCGTCCTATGGCTACACCTTC.

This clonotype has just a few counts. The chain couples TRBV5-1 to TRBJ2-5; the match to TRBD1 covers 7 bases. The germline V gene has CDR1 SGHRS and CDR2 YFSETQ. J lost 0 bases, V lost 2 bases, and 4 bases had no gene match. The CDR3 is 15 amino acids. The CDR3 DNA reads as TGCGCCAGCAGCTTTCTGACAGGGCACCAAGAGACCCAGTACTTC. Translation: CASSFLTGHQETQYF.

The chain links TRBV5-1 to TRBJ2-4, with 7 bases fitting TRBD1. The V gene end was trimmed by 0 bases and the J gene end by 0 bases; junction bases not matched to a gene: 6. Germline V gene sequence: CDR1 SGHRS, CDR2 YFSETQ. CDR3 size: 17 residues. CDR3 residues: CASSLGGTDLAKNIQYF. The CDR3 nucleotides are TGCGCCAGCAGCTTGGGGGGGACAGATTTAGCCAAAAACATTCAGTACTTC.

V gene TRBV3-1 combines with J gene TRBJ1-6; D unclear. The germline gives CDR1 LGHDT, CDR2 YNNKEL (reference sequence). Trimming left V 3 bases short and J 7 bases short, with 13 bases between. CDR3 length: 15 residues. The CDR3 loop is CASSHRSSGNSPLHF. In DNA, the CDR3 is TGTGCCAGCAGCCACAGGTCTAGTGGGAATTCACCCCTCCACTTT. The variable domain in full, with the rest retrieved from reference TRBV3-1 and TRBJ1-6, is DTAVSQTPKYLVTQMGNDKSIKCEQNLGHDTMYWYKQDSKKFLKIMFSYNNKELIINETVPNRFSPKSPDKAHLNLHINSLELGDSAVYFCASSHRSSGNSPLHFGNGTRLTVT.

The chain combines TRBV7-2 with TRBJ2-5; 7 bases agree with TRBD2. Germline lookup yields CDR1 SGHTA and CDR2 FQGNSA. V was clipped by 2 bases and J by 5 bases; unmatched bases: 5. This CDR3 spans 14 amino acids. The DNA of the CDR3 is TGTGCCAGCAGCTTAAGGCGGGGAGGGGAGACCCAGTACTTC. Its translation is CASSLRRGGETQYF. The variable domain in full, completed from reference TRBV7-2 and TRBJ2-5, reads GAGVSQSPSNKVTEKGKDVELRCDPISGHTALYWYRQSLGQGLEFLIYFQGNSAPDKSGLPSDRFSAERTGGSVSTLTIQRTQQEDSAVYLCASSLRRGGETQYFGPGTRLLVL.

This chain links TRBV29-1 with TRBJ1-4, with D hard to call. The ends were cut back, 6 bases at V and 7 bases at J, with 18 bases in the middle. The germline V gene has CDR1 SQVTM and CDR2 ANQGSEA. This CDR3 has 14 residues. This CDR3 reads CSVAKGLRSEKLFF. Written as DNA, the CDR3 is TGCAGCGTGGCGAAAGGGCTCCGGAGTGAAAAACTGTTTTTT. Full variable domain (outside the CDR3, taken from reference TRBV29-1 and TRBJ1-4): SAVISQKPSRDICQRGTSLTIQCQVDSQVTMMFWYRQQPGQSLTLIATANQGSEATYESGFVIDKFPISRPNLTFSTLTVSNMSPEDSSIYLCSVAKGLRSEKLFFGSGTQLSVL.

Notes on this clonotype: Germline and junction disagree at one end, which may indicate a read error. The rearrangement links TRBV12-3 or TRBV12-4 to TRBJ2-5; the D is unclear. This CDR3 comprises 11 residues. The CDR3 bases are TGTGCCAGCCGTTTGCGAGGGACCCAGTACTTC. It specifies CASRLRGTQYF.

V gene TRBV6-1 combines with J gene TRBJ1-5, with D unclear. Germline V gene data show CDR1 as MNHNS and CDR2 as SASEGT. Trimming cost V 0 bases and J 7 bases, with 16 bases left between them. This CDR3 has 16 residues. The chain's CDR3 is CASSEASRGLGQPQHF. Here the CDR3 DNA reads TGTGCCAGCAGTGAAGCTTCTCGAGGTTTAGGACAGCCCCAGCATTTT.

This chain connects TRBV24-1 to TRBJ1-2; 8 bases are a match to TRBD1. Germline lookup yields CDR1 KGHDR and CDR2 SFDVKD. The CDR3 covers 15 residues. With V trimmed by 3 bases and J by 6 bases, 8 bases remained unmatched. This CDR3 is CATSDRAGGANGYTF. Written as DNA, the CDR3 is TGTGCCACCAGTGATAGGGCAGGGGGCGCGAATGGCTACACCTTC.

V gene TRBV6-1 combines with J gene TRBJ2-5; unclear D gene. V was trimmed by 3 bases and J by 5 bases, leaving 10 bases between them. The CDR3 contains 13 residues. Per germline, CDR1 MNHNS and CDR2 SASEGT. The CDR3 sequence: CASSDLAGETQYF. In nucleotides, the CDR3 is TGTGCCAGCAGTGACTTGGCTGGGGAGACCCAGTACTTC.

The CDR3 DNA reads as TGCAGTGTTTCCGGACAGGCGGGCTTGAATCCCGACTATGGCTACACCTTC. It specifies CSVSGQAGLNPDYGYTF. The chain recombines TRBV20-1 with TRBJ1-2; TRBD1 matches at 7 bases. The CDR3 totals 17 residues. Germline lookup yields CDR1 DFQATT and CDR2 SNEGSKA (reference sequence). V gave up 7 bases and J gave up 3 bases; unmatched junction bases: 20.

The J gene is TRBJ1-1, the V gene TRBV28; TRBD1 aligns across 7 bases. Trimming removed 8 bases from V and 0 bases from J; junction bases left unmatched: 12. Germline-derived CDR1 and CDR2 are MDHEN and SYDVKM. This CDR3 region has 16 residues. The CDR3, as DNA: TGTGCCAGCGGGGTTCGACAGGGTAACATGAACACTGAAGCTTTCTTT. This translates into CASGVRQGNMNTEAFF.

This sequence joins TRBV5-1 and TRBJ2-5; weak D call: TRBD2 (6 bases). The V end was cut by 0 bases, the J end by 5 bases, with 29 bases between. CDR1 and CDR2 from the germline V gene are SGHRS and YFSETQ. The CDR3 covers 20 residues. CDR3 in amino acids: CASSLAFTLGVVRGIETQYF. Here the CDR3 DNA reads TGCGCCAGCAGCTTGGCCTTCACGTTGGGGGTAGTGCGCGGGATTGAGACCCAGTACTTC.

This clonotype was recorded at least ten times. The CDR3 DNA sequence: TGTGCCAGCAGCCAAGAGTTGGCGGATTTGCTTCAGCAGTACTTC. The encoded protein is CASSQELADLLQQYF. V gene TRBV4-2 combines with J gene TRBJ2-7; the D is unclear. Per germline, CDR1 LGHNA and CDR2 YNFKEQ. The V end lost 0 bases, the J end lost 8 bases, and 17 bases lay between the germline ends. This CDR3 is 15 amino acids long.

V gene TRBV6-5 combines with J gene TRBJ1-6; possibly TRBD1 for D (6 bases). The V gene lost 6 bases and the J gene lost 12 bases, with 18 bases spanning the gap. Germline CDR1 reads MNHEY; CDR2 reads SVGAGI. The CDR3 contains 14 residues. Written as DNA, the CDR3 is TGTGCCAGCAGCCGGGACATTCCTAAGGGACCCCTCCACTTT. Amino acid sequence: CASSRDIPKGPLHF.

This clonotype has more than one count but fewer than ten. The CDR3 here is CASSIRPLAGGFHEQYF. The CDR3 nucleotides are TGCGCCAGCAGCATCAGACCGCTAGCGGGGGGTTTCCACGAGCAGTACTTC. The genes are TRBV5-1 and TRBJ2-7, with TRBD2 matching 11 bases. CDR3 length: 17 residues. V lost 4 bases to trimming and J lost 5 bases; unmatched junction nucleotides: 14. Germline CDR1 reads SGHRS; CDR2 reads YFSETQ.

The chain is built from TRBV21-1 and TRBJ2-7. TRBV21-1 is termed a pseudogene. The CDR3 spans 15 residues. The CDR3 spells CASSEPKGGPYEQYF. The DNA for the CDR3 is TGTGCCAGCAGCGAACCCAAAGGCGGCCCCTACGAGCAGTACTTC.

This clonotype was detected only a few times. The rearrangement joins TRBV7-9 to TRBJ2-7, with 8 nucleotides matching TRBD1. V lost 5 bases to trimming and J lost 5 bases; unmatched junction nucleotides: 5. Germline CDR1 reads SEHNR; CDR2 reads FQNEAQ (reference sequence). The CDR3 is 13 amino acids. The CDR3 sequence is CASSGQGFNEQYF. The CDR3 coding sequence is TGTGCCAGCAGCGGACAGGGCTTTAACGAGCAGTACTTC. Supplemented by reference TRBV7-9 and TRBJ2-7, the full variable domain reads DTGVSQNPRHKITKRGQNVTFRCDPISEHNRLYWYRQTLGQGPEFLTYFQNEAQLEKSRLLSDRFSAERPKGSFSTLEIQRTEQGDSAMYLCASSGQGFNEQYFGPGTRLTVT.

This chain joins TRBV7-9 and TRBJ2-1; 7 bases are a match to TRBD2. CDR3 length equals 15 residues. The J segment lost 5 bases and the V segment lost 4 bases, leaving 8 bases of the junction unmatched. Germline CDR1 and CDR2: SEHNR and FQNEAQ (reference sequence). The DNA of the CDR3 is TGTGCCAGCAGCTCCCCTCCGGGGGGAGACAATGAGCAGTTCTTC. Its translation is CASSSPPGGDNEQFF.

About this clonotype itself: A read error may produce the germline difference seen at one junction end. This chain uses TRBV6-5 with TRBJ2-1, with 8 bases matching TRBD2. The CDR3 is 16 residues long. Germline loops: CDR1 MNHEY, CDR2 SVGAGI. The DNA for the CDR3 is TGTGGCAGCAGTTACTCGGCGGGGGGAACCTACAATGAGCAGTTCTTC. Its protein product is CGSSYSAGGTYNEQFF.

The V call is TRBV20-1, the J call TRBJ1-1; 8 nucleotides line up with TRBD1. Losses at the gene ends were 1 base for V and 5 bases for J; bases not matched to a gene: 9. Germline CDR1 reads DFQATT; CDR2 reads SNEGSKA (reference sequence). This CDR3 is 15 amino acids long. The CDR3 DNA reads TGCAGTGCTAGAGGCCAGGGGGCAGGGAGTACTGAAGCTTTCTTT. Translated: CSARGQGAGSTEAFF.

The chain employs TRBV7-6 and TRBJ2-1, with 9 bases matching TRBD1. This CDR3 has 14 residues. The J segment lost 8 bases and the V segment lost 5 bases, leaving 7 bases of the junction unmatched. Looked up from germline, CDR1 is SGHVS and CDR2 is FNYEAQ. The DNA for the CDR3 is TGTGCCAGCAGCCTCGGGACAGGGATCGATGAGCAGTTCTTC. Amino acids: CASSLGTGIDEQFF.